The following is a T cell receptor beta chain sequence with its context. Its antigen is unidentified. These data come from a study of cytomegalovirus exposure and HLA in healthy donors. With V trimmed by 0 bases and J by 9 bases, 4 bases remained unmatched. CDR3 size: 16 residues. Germline V gene data show CDR1 as LNHDA and CDR2 as SQIVND (reference sequence). It was with 60 Vbeta and 13 Jbeta primers that the PCR ran. The protocol was immunoSEQ multiplex PCR, while the TCRdb copy is restricted to in-frame clones and leaves out a portion. The sample consists of 190,000 or so clones, around 83% of them appearing once. The study, taken as a whole, reports: In a later analysis, DRB1 alleles had the most associated TCRs; HLA-C alleles the fewest. Per published reports, the classifier diagnosed cytomegalovirus status with high specificity and sensitivity.

The sequenced sample consisted of PBMCs. The chain links TRBV19 to TRBJ2-6; the match to TRBD2 covers 11 bases. The source is a man in his fifties or sixties in good health and CMV-seronegative. Here the CDR3 DNA reads TGTGCCAGTAGTATAGATCAACTAGCGGGAGACAACGTCCTGACTTTC. This translates into CASSIDQLAGDNVLTF.